This T cell receptor beta chain was recorded in a study of T-cell reconstitution after alpha-beta-depleted transplantation in children. TCRbeta library preparation incorporated unique molecular identifiers. TCRdb itself ran the PCR reads through MiXCR, one entry per CDR3 protein. The sample includes about 240,000 distinct CDR3 sequences, 12% of them seen just once. This clonotype has a count of ten or more. The origin of this receptor is a human donor who donated a stem cell graft to a child with acute lymphoblastic leukemia. Material: PBMCs from the stem cell graft donor, obtained from the stem cell graft.

The CDR3 reads CSARGQGAYEQYF. The CDR3 DNA follows: TGCAGTGCTAGGGGACAGGGGGCCTACGAGCAGTACTTC. The V call is TRBV20-1, the J call TRBJ2-7; TRBD1 matches 11 bases. Germline values: CDR1 DFQATT, CDR2 SNEGSKA (reference sequence). V lost 3 bases and J lost 2; bases outside the gene matches: 0. The CDR3 extends over 13 amino acids.